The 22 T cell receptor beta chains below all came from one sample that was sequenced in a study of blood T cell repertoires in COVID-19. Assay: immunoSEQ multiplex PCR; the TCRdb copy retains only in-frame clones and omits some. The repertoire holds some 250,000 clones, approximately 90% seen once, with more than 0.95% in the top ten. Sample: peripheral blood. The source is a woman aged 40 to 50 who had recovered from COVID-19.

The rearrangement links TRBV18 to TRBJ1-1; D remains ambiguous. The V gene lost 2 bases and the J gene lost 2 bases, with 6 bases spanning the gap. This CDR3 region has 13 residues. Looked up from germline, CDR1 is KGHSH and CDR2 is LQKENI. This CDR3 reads CASSPKANTEAFF. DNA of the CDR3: TGTGCCAGCTCACCAAAAGCTAACACTGAAGCTTTCTTT.

The DNA of the CDR3 is TGTGCCAGCATTCGGGAGGTAGGTCAGCCCCAGCATTTT. It yields the protein CASIREVGQPQHF. V gene TRBV2 combines with J gene TRBJ1-5; the D is unclear. V gave up 7 bases and J gave up 6 bases, with 13 bases separating them. This CDR3 region has 13 residues. CDR1 is SNHLY, CDR2 FYNNEI, per germline. The full variable domain, its missing parts supplied by reference TRBV2 and TRBJ1-5, is EPEVTQTPSHQVTQMGQEVILRCVPISNHLYFYWYRQILGQKVEFLVSFYNNEISEKSEIFDDQFSVERPDGSNFTLKIRSTKLEDSAMYFCASIREVGQPQHFGDGTRLSIL.

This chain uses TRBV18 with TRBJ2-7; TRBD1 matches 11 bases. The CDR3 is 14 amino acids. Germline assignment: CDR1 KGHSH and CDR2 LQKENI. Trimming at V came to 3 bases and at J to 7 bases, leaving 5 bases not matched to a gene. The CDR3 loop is CASSPGQGAREQYV. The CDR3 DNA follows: TGTGCCAGCTCACCCGGACAGGGGGCAAGGGAGCAGTACGTC.

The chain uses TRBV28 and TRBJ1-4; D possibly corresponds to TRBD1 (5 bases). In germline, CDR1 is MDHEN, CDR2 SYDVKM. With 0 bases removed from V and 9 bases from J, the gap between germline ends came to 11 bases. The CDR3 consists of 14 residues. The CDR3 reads CASSLWDMSKKLFF. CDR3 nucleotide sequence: TGTGCCAGCAGTTTATGGGACATGTCGAAAAAACTGTTTTTT. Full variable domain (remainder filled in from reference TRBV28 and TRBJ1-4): DVKVTQSSRYLVKRTGEKVFLECVQDMDHENMFWYRQDPGLGLRLIYFSYDVKMKEKGDIPEGYSVSREKKERFSLILESASTNQTSMYLCASSLWDMSKKLFFGSGTQLSVL.

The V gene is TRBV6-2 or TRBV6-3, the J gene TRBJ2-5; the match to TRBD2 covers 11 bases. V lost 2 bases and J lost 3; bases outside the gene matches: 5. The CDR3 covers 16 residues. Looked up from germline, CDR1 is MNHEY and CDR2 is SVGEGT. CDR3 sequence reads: CASSYELAGVEETQYF. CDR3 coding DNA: TGTGCCAGCAGTTACGAACTAGCGGGAGTGGAAGAGACCCAGTACTTC.

CDR3 DNA sequence: TGTGCCAGCAGCCAAGCTCCGACAGGGGCGGGGGCCGGTGGCTACACCTTC. Amino acid sequence: CASSQAPTGAGAGGYTF. This rearrangement joins TRBV3-1 (or the pseudogene TRBV3-2) to TRBJ1-2; TRBD1 matches at 8 bases. This CDR3 comprises 17 residues. V shed 1 base, J shed 7 bases, and the junction held 14 bases outside the gene matches. Germline V gene data show CDR1 as LGHDT and CDR2 as YNNKEL (reference sequence).

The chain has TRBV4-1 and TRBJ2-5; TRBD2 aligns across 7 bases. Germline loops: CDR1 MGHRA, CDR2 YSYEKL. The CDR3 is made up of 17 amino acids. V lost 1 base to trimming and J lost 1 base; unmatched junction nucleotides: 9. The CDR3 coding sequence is TGCGCCAGCAGCCAAGCCCCGGGGCCTAGCGGCCAAGAGACCCAGTACTTC. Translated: CASSQAPGPSGQETQYF.

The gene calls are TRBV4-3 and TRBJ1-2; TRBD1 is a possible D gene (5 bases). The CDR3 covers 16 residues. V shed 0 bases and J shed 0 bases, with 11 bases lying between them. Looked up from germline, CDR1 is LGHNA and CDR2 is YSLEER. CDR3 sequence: CASSQEAGEANYGYTF. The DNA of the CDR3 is TGCGCCAGCAGCCAAGAGGCGGGGGAAGCTAACTATGGCTACACCTTC.

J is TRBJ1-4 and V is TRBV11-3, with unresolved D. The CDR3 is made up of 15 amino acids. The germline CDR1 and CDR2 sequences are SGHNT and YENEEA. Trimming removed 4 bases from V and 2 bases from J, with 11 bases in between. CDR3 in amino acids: CASSSRLGTNEKLFF. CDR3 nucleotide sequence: TGTGCCAGCAGCTCACGTCTCGGGACTAATGAAAAACTGTTTTTT.

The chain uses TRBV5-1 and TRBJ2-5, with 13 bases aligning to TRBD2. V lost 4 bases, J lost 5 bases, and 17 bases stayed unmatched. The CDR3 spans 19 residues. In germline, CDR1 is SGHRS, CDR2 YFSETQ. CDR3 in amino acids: CASSIPARLAGGPAETQYF. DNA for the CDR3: TGCGCCAGCAGCATCCCGGCCAGACTAGCGGGAGGCCCCGCCGAGACCCAGTACTTC.

This chain's CDR3 is CASSQRDLYAEAFF. The CDR3 region has the DNA TGTGCCAGCAGCCAGCGAGATCTTTATGCTGAAGCTTTCTTT. This chain uses TRBV3-1 (or the pseudogene TRBV3-2) with TRBJ1-1; D ambiguous. The CDR3 sequence is 14 residues long. Trimming stripped 3 bases from V and 6 bases from J, with 14 bases between. Germline V gene sequence: CDR1 LGHDT, CDR2 YNNKEL (reference sequence).

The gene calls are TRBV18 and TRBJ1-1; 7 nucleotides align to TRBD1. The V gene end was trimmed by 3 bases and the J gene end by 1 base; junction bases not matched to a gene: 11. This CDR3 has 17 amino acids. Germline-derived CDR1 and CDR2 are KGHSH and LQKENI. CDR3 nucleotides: TGTGCCAGCTCACCTCTTGTTGCAGGGGGACCGAACACTGAAGCTTTCTTT. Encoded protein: CASSPLVAGGPNTEAFF.

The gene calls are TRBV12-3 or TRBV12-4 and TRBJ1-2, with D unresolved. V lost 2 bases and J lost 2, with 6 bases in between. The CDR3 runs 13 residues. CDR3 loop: CASSLSGNYGYTF. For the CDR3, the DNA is TGTGCCAGCAGTTTATCGGGGAACTATGGCTACACCTTC.

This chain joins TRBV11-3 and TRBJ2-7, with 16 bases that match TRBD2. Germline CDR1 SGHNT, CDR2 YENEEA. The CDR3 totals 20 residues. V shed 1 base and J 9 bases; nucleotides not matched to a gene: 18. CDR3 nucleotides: TGTGCCAGCAGCTTAGTAGGAGGGACTAGCGGGAGGGCCAGTGGCGTGAGGCAGTACGTC. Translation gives CASSLVGGTSGRASGVRQYV.

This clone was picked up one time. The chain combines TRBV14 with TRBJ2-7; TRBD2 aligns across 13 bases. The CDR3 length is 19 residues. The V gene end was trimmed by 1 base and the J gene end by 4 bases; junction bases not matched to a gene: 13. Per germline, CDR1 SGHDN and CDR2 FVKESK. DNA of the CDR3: TGTGCCAGCAGCCAAGGGGGACTAGCGGGAAACTACCGGGGGTACGAGCAGTACTTC. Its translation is CASSQGGLAGNYRGYEQYF.

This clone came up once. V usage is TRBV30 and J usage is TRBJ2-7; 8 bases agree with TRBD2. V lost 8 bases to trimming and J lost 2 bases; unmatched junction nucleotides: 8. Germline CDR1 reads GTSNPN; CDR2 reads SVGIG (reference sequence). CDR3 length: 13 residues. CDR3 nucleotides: TGTGCCCCGGGGGGGCCGATCCCCTACGAGCAGTACGTC. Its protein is CAPGGPIPYEQYV.

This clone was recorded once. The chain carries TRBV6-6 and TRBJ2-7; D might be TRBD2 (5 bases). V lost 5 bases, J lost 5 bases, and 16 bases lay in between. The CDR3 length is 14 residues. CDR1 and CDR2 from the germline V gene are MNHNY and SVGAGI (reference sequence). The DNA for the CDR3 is TGTGCCAGCAGTCCCCGAGGGCGGGCCAACGAGCAGTACTTC. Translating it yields CASSPRGRANEQYF.

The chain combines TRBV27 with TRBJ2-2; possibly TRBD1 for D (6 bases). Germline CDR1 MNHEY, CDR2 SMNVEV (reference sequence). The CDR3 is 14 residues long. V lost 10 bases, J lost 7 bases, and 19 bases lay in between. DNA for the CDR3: TGTGCCACCAGGTTGGGGGCCGCCGTCGGGGAGCTGTTTTTT. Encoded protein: CATRLGAAVGELFF.

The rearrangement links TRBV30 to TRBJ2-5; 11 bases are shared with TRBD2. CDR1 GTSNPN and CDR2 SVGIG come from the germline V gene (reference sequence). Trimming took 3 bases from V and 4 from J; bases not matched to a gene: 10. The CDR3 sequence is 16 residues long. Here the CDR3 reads CAWSGTSGSIGETQYF. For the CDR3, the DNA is TGTGCCTGGAGCGGAACTAGCGGGAGTATCGGAGAGACCCAGTACTTC.

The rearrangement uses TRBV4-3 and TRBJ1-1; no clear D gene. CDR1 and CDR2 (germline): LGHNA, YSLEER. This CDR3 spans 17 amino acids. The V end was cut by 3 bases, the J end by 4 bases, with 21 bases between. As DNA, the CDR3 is TGCGCCAGCAGCCATGTGGCGGTACTGAGGGCGGGCACTGAAGCTTTCTTT. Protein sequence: CASSHVAVLRAGTEAFF.

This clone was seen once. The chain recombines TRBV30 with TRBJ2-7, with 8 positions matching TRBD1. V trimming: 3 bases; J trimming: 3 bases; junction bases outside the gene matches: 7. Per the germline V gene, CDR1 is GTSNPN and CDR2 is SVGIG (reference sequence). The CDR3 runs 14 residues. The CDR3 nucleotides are TGTGCCTGGAGACCAGGGGGCGGCCACTACGAGCAGTACTTC. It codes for CAWRPGGGHYEQYF. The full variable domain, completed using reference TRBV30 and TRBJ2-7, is SQTIHQWPATLVQPVGSPLSLECTVEGTSNPNLYWYRQAAGRGLQLLFYSVGIGQISSEVPQNLSASRPQDRQFILSSKKLLLSDSGFYLCAWRPGGGHYEQYFGPGTRLTVT.

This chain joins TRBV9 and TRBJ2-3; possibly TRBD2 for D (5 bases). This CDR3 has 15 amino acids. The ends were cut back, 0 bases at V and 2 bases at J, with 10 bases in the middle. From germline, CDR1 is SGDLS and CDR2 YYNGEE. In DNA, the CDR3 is TGTGCCAGCAGCGTAGTTGGGAGTTACACAGATACGCAGTATTTT. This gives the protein CASSVVGSYTDTQYF.